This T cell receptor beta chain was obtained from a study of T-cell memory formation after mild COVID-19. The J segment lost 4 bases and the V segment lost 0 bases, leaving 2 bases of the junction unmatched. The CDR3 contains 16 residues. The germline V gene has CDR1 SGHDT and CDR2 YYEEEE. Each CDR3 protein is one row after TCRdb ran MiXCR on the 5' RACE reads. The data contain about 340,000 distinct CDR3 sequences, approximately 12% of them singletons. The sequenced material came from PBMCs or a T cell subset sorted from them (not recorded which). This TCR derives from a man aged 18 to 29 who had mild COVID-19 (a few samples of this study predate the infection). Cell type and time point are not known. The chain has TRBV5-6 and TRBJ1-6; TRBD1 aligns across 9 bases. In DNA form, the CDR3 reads TGTGCCAGCAGCTTGGACAGGGGGCATTATAATTCACCCCTCCACTTT. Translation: CASSLDRGHYNSPLHF.